This T cell receptor beta chain was documented in a study of T cell responses to AZD1222 COVID-19 vaccine. Method: immunoSEQ multiplex PCR; TCRdb's copy keeps in-frame clones and lacks some. The table shows about 120,000 clones, with approximately 90% occurring only once. This CDR3 comprises 16 residues. Germline CDR1 is SNHLY and CDR2 is FYNNEI. After removal of 3 bases from V and 2 bases from J, the junction contained 10 bases not matched to a gene. This clonotype originated in an adult in good health. The rearrangement joins TRBV2 to TRBJ2-7, with TRBD2 identical over 7 bases. The input for sequencing was peripheral blood, taken on day 0 of AZD1222 vaccination. CDR3 bases: TGTGCCAGCAGTGAGGGTGTTAGCCGGGGGGCCTACGAGCAGTACTTC. Translating gives CASSEGVSRGAYEQYF.